This TCR beta chain was sequenced for a study of shared clonotypes between healthy human individuals. Germline V gene lookup returns CDR1 WNHNN and CDR2 SYGVQD (reference sequence). Trimming cost V 0 bases and J 2 bases, with 11 bases left between them. This CDR3 has 15 amino acids. Only in-frame clones appear in the TCRdb table, and some are missing; sequencing was by immunoSEQ multiplex PCR. This table has 900,000 to 1,200,000 clones, more than 75% appearing once. The source is a man aged 18 to 29 in good health. Some clones in this sample may be carry-over from other donors' samples. This chain connects TRBV10-1 to TRBJ2-7; weak D call: TRBD1 (5 bases). Sequences were obtained from memory CD4+ T cells from PBMCs. Documented subset: CD45RA-negative fraction. CDR3 loop: CASSESGQPTYEQYF. The CDR3 nucleotides are TGCGCCAGCAGTGAGTCCGGACAACCAACCTACGAGCAGTACTTC.